A selection of T cell receptor beta chains follows, all from one sample in a study of T-cell memory formation after mild COVID-19. From the 5' RACE reads, TCRdb called clonotypes with MiXCR, one entry per CDR3 protein. The profile shows around 310,000 distinct CDR3 sequences, roughly 15% of them singletons. Sequencing input: PBMCs or a T cell subset sorted from them (not recorded which). Receptors originate from a man between 18 and 35 years old who had mild COVID-19 (a few samples of this study predate the infection). Cell type and time point are not known. Both conserved end residues are part of each CDR3. The D gene is left open where the match is weak. Not every row has a clone size; where given, it reads once, few, many or a size class.

d_gene | len | abundance | j_gene | v_gene | CDR3nt | CDR3aa
NA | 15 | NA | TRBJ2-2 | TRBV4-2 | TGTGCCAGCAGCCCCCGACTCATGAACACCGGGGAGCTGTTTTTT | CASSPRLMNTGELFF
NA | 17 | NA | TRBJ2-7 | TRBV7-9 | TGTGCCAGCAGACCGACAGCGGAGGGCCCCTTCTCCTACGAGCAGTACTTC | CASRPTAEGPFSYEQYF
TRBD2 | 17 | few | TRBJ2-2 | TRBV4-1 | TGCGCCAGCAGCCCGCTACGGACTAGCGGGGGGGCCGGGGAGCTGTTTTTT | CASSPLRTSGGAGELFF
NA | 14 | NA | TRBJ1-2 | TRBV5-1 | TGCGCCAGCAGCTTGGGAGGTGCAGGGCATGGCTACACCTTC | CASSLGGAGHGYTF
TRBD1 | 14 | NA | TRBJ1-5 | TRBV18 | TGTGCCAGCTCACCCGCGGGACAGACCCAGCCCCAGCATTTT | CASSPAGQTQPQHF
NA | 14 | many | TRBJ1-1 | TRBV6-2/TRBV6-3 | TGTGCCAGCAGTAAACCCGGGCTAGGGACTGAAGCTTTCTTT | CASSKPGLGTEAFF
NA | 13 | few | TRBJ2-7 | TRBV7-9 | TGTGCCAGCAGCTTTTGGACCGGGTACGAGCAGTACTTC | CASSFWTGYEQYF
NA | 13 | NA | TRBJ1-5 | TRBV24-1 | TGTGCCACCAGTTTACAGGGAGGACAGCCCCAGCATTTT | CATSLQGGQPQHF
NA | 14 | NA | TRBJ1-1 | TRBV6-5 | TGTGCCAGCAGTACGGGTGCCTTTAGGACTGAAGCTTTCTTT | CASSTGAFRTEAFF
TRBD1 | 18 | few | TRBJ1-1 | TRBV6-5 | TGTGCCAGCAGTTACTCATACAGTGGGACAGGGGTTAACACTGAAGCTTTCTTT | CASSYSYSGTGVNTEAFF
NA | 14 | NA | TRBJ1-6 | TRBV18 | TGTGCCAGCTCCAAGCCCTCCGAGGATTCACCCCTCCACTTT | CASSKPSEDSPLHF
NA | 15 | few | TRBJ1-1 | TRBV7-9 | TGTGCCAGCAGCTCGACGGACAGCTTGAACACTGAAGCTTTCTTT | CASSSTDSLNTEAFF
TRBD2 | 14 | NA | TRBJ2-7 | TRBV27 | TGTGCCAGCAGCCCCGGGGGGGCAGCCTACGAGCAGTACTTC | CASSPGGAAYEQYF
TRBD1 | 14 | NA | TRBJ1-2 | TRBV7-2 | TGTGCCAGCAGCCCCAATCAGGGGGAAAGTGGCTACACCTTC | CASSPNQGESGYTF
TRBD2 | 16 | few | TRBJ2-1 | TRBV27 | TGTGCCAGCAGTAGAGGAGGACTAGCGGGGGGGTATGAGCAGTTCTTC | CASSRGGLAGGYEQFF
NA | 12 | NA | TRBJ1-1 | TRBV28 | TGTGCCAGCAGTCTAAGGACTACTGAAGCTTTCTTT | CASSLRTTEAFF
NA | 16 | NA | TRBJ2-3 | TRBV3-1 | TGTGCCAGCAGCCAAGATGCTCGGGGACTCACAGATACGCAGTATTTT | CASSQDARGLTDTQYF
NA | 14 | NA | TRBJ1-2 | TRBV13 | TGTGCCAGCAGCCCCAGGCTGGATAACTATGGCTACACCTTC | CASSPRLDNYGYTF
NA | 13 | NA | TRBJ2-5 | TRBV5-1 | TGCGCCAGCAGCCCCTTCTTACAAGAGACCCAGTACTTC | CASSPFLQETQYF
NA | 13 | many | TRBJ2-5 | TRBV2 | TGTGCCAGCACCAGACAGACCCAAGAGACCCAGTACTTC | CASTRQTQETQYF
NA | 15 | NA | TRBJ1-2 | TRBV9 | TGTGCCAGCAGTCTTGGACAGAAGACTAACTATGGCTACACCTTC | CASSLGQKTNYGYTF
NA | 14 | NA | TRBJ1-2 | TRBV12-3/TRBV12-4 | TGTGCCAGCAGTCGCAGGGTGGGGGACTATGGCTACACCTTC | CASSRRVGDYGYTF
NA | 13 | many | TRBJ2-5 | TRBV12-3/TRBV12-4 | TGTGCCAGCAGTTTAATAGGGGGAGAGACCCAGTACTTC | CASSLIGGETQYF
NA | 13 | few | TRBJ2-5 | TRBV5-4 | TGTGCCAGCAGCTTGAAGGGAGGCGAGACCCAGTACTTC | CASSLKGGETQYF
NA | 15 | NA | TRBJ2-1 | TRBV15 | TGTGCCACCAGCAGAGATCCCACCGCGAACAATGAGCAGTTCTTC | CATSRDPTANNEQFF
NA | 16 | NA | TRBJ1-2 | TRBV28 | TGTGCCAGCAGTTTGGTGTCAGGGCAGGGACGCTATGGCTACACCTTC | CASSLVSGQGRYGYTF
NA | 14 | many | TRBJ1-2 | TRBV7-8 | TGTGCCAGCAGCTTACAGGGACTCTACTATGGCTACACCTTC | CASSLQGLYYGYTF
NA | 13 | NA | TRBJ1-5 | TRBV27 | TGTGCCAGCAGTTTGGTCCCCGCCCAGCCCCAGCATTTT | CASSLVPAQPQHF
NA | 13 | NA | TRBJ2-1 | TRBV9 | TGTGCCAGCAGCGCCTGGGGTACCGGTGAGCAGTTCTTC | CASSAWGTGEQFF
NA | 13 | few | TRBJ2-2 | TRBV5-1 | TGCGCCAGCAGCTTGGACGTCGCCGGGGAGCTGTTTTTT | CASSLDVAGELFF
NA | 14 | NA | TRBJ2-3 | TRBV12-3/TRBV12-4 | TGTGCCAGCGCTCGGGGGCCAGTAACAGATACGCAGTATTTT | CASARGPVTDTQYF
NA | 15 | NA | TRBJ1-5 | TRBV7-9 | TGTGCCAGCAGTCTAGGATGGGGGGAAGATCAGCCCCAGCATTTT | CASSLGWGEDQPQHF
NA | 16 | NA | TRBJ1-6 | TRBV6-5 | TGTGCCAGCAGTTTTCAAAGAGGGGCGAATAATTCACCCCTCCACTTT | CASSFQRGANNSPLHF
TRBD1 | 15 | NA | TRBJ1-2 | TRBV12-3/TRBV12-4 | TGTGCCAGCAGAACAGGAGGGGGCGGCCCCTATGGCTACACCTTC | CASRTGGGGPYGYTF
NA | 15 | NA | TRBJ1-1 | TRBV9 | TGTGCCAGCAGCGTAGAAGGGGAAGGGAACACTGAAGCTTTCTTT | CASSVEGEGNTEAFF
NA | 15 | many | TRBJ2-1 | TRBV5-1 | TGCGCCAGCAGCGCGACGGGACGCAGAGACAATGAGCAGTTCTTC | CASSATGRRDNEQFF
TRBD2 | 14 | NA | TRBJ2-3 | TRBV20-1 | TGCAGTGCTAGTTGGGCGGGGGGTGTAGATACGCAGTATTTT | CSASWAGGVDTQYF
TRBD2 | 14 | few | TRBJ2-7 | TRBV7-2 | TGTGCCAGCAGCATCTCTAGCGGCCCCTACGAGCAGTACTTC | CASSISSGPYEQYF
TRBD2 | 14 | NA | TRBJ2-1 | TRBV7-8 | TGTGCCAGCAGGGGACTAGTGCCCCACAATGAGCAGTTCTTC | CASRGLVPHNEQFF
NA | 18 | few | TRBJ1-5 | TRBV6-5 | TGTGCCAGCAGTTACTCGAGTGGGGGCCCGGGGAGCAATCAGCCCCAGCATTTT | CASSYSSGGPGSNQPQHF
TRBD2 | 16 | few | TRBJ2-1 | TRBV19 | TGTGCCAGTAGTAGAAGAGCGGGGGCCGCCTACAATGAGCAGTTCTTC | CASSRRAGAAYNEQFF
NA | 16 | NA | TRBJ2-2 | TRBV6-1 | TGTGCCATCATGAAAGACGGCTATTTTAACACCGGGGAGCTGTTTTTT | CAIMKDGYFNTGELFF
NA | 12 | few | TRBJ2-2 | TRBV6-5 | TGTGCCAGCAGTTATTCCCGGCGGGAGCTGTTTTTT | CASSYSRRELFF
NA | 13 | few | TRBJ1-1 | TRBV11-2 | TGTGCCAGCAGCTTAGGTGCTGGAGTGCAAGCTTTCTTT | CASSLGAGVQAFF
NA | 13 | many | TRBJ2-5 | TRBV4-3 | TGCGCCAGCAGCCAAGGTGCTTCGGAGACCCAGTACTTC | CASSQGASETQYF
NA | 13 | NA | TRBJ1-1 | TRBV12-3/TRBV12-4 | TGTGCCAGCAGTTTCATTGGCGCCATTGAAGCTTTCTTT | CASSFIGAIEAFF
NA | 14 | few | TRBJ1-1 | TRBV11-2 | TGTGCCAGCAGCGCGGCAGGGACACCTTATGAAGCTTTCTTT | CASSAAGTPYEAFF
NA | 14 | few | TRBJ2-7 | TRBV6-5 | TGTGCCAGCAGTTCGACGGGTAGCTCCTACGAGCAGTACTTC | CASSSTGSSYEQYF